These T cell receptor beta chains were read from a single sample in a study of naive and memory T cell subsets. TCRdb reprocessed the UMI-ligation and nested PCR reads with MiXCR, giving one entry per CDR3 protein. The sample yields 150,000 or so distinct CDR3 sequences, roughly 22% seen once. Sequenced: naive CD4+ T cells from blood. The receptors originated from a human donor in good health. Both conserved end residues are trimmed from each CDR3.

j_gene,v_gene,CDR3aa
TRBJ2-3,TRBV5-1,ASKTQTGGTDTQY
TRBJ1-1,TRBV28,ASKLQGSTEAF
TRBJ2-1,TRBV19,ASSPTGYEQF
TRBJ2-2,TRBV11-3,ASSGLAGAGELF
TRBJ2-7,TRBV18,ASSPGQGRFNEQY
TRBJ2-2,TRBV20-1,SARGQAIGELF
TRBJ2-7,TRBV6-1,ASRRDRSTYEQY
TRBJ2-7,TRBV25-1,ASSDYLSSYEQY
TRBJ2-5,TRBV5-1,ASRATSASNQETQY
TRBJ1-2,TRBV27,ASRQGFYGYT
TRBJ2-3,TRBV28,ASSLAPTSTDTQY
TRBJ2-5,TRBV5-5,ASSTGTGGVMAQY
TRBJ2-7,TRBV12-3/TRBV12-4,ASSRAGSSYEQY
TRBJ2-1,TRBV11-2,ASQQGILAGGYNEQF
TRBJ2-4,TRBV28,ASSTPEVVLAKNIQY
TRBJ2-3,TRBV3-1,ASSQEGGTDTQY
TRBJ2-4,TRBV6-2/TRBV6-3,ASSYPPPRNIQY
TRBJ2-5,TRBV5-4,ASSPGQAQETQY
TRBJ1-6,TRBV28,ASSSGNSPLH
TRBJ2-6,TRBV2,ASSSGSGANVLT
TRBJ1-4,TRBV7-9,ASSLVGYEKLF
TRBJ2-4,TRBV27,ASSFTRSRNIQY
TRBJ2-5,TRBV18,ASSPLAAKETQY
TRBJ2-1,TRBV5-1,ASSLLTGLIFNEQF
TRBJ2-7,TRBV12-3/TRBV12-4,ASSLGSGTIYEQY
TRBJ1-1,TRBV10-3,AISEKRRDTEAF
TRBJ2-2,TRBV7-3,ASSFAQGVNTGELF
TRBJ2-2,TRBV19,ASKRGIGSSGFTGELF
TRBJ2-7,TRBV12-3/TRBV12-4,ASSFQSSGRAYEQY
TRBJ2-1,TRBV5-4,ASTIAGGRNEQF
TRBJ2-1,TRBV20-1,SARSARS
TRBJ2-3,TRBV5-1,ASSFQTGITDTQY
TRBJ1-2,TRBV6-5,ASSFGRGYGYT
TRBJ1-6,TRBV28,ASSTYPGQGSPLH
TRBJ1-2,TRBV7-2,ASSLGDSGYGYT
TRBJ2-1,TRBV11-2,ASSSLSGRNEQF